Below, 22 T cell receptor beta chains from the same sample are listed, as sequenced in a study of blood T cell repertoires in COVID-19. Sequencing used immunoSEQ multiplex PCR; TCRdb keeps in-frame clones, though not all of them. The sample contains 150,000 to 200,000 clones, 65% to 85% of which appear only once. Specimen: PBMCs or T cells enriched from blood (not recorded which). The receptors shown here come from a man aged 40-49 years who had recovered from COVID-19.

The V and J genes are TRBV28 and TRBJ1-4; a possible D gene is TRBD1 (6 bases). Germline-derived CDR1 and CDR2 are MDHEN and SYDVKM. V was pared by 5 bases and J by 4 bases, with 11 bases between. This CDR3 is 14 amino acids long. The CDR3 DNA follows: TGTGCCAGCAGTAACACAGGGCGTAATGAAAAACTGTTTTTT. This codes for CASSNTGRNEKLFF.

V usage is TRBV29-1 and J usage is TRBJ1-1, with D unclear. The germline V and J ends were trimmed by 2 bases and 4 bases, with 11 bases remaining between them. This CDR3 spans 13 amino acids. Looked up from germline, CDR1 is SQVTM and CDR2 is ANQGSEA. CDR3 amino acids: CSVERRVGTEAFF. As DNA, the CDR3 is TGCAGCGTTGAACGGAGGGTGGGCACTGAAGCTTTCTTT.

V is TRBV5-4 and J is TRBJ2-5, with TRBD1 matching 10 bases. CDR3 length: 15 residues. V trimming: 5 bases; J trimming: 5 bases; junction bases outside the gene matches: 9. Germline assignment: CDR1 SGHNT and CDR2 YYREEE (reference sequence). The CDR3, as DNA: TGTGCCAGCAGACAGGGACAGGGGTTGCGGGAGACCCAGTACTTC. Translating gives CASRQGQGLRETQYF.

This clone was seen a single time. This chain connects TRBV28 to TRBJ1-2; D might be TRBD1 (5 bases). The germline V and J ends were trimmed by 8 bases and 0 bases, with 13 bases remaining between them. This CDR3 spans 14 amino acids. CDR1 and CDR2 from the germline V gene are MDHEN and SYDVKM. Here the CDR3 DNA reads TGTGCCAGCGGCCTCGACAGAGCTAACTATGGCTACACCTTC. It translates to CASGLDRANYGYTF.

The chain recombines TRBV7-2 with TRBJ1-1, with a weak D call TRBD1 (6 bases). Looked up from germline, CDR1 is SGHTA and CDR2 is FQGNSA. CDR3 size: 13 residues. V was cut by 5 bases and J by 4 bases, with 11 bases left in between. The CDR3 DNA follows: TGTGCCAGCAGCCGCGCCAGGGGCACTGAAGCTTTCTTT. Its translation: CASSRARGTEAFF.

This chain links TRBV18 with TRBJ1-4; the match to TRBD1 covers 7 bases. This CDR3 is 19 amino acids long. Germline trimming cut 5 bases from V and 0 bases from J; bases unmatched to any gene: 15. Germline-derived CDR1 and CDR2 are KGHSH and LQKENI. CDR3 sequence: CASSTSGQLPLTTNEKLFF. CDR3 nucleotide sequence: TGTGCCAGCTCAACCTCGGGACAGCTCCCTTTAACAACTAATGAAAAACTGTTTTTT.

The chain uses TRBV7-3 and TRBJ2-3, with TRBD1 as a possible D gene (6 bases). The CDR3 contains 14 residues. The germline V gene encodes CDR1 SGHTA and CDR2 FQGTGA. V shed 10 bases and J shed 2 bases, with 16 bases lying between them. In DNA form, the CDR3 reads TGTGCCACCTCCAGGGGACCATACACAGATACGCAGTATTTT. Its protein is CATSRGPYTDTQYF.

This chain links TRBV10-3 with TRBJ1-5; D remains unclear. This CDR3 is 13 amino acids long. Trimming removed 10 bases from V and 3 bases from J, with 13 bases in between. Germline V gives CDR1 ENHRY, CDR2 SYGVKD. CDR3 loop: CATGREPNQPQHF. The DNA of the CDR3 is TGTGCCACCGGGCGGGAGCCCAATCAGCCCCAGCATTTT.

CDR3: CASSIELAGGPSTDTQYF. CDR3 nucleotides: TGTGCCAGTAGTATAGAACTAGCGGGGGGGCCTAGCACAGATACGCAGTATTTT. The chain combines TRBV19 with TRBJ2-3; 13 bases map to TRBD2. V lost 0 bases and J lost 0; bases outside the gene matches: 3. Germline V gives CDR1 LNHDA, CDR2 SQIVND (reference sequence). The CDR3 contains 18 residues.

This sequence joins TRBV2 and TRBJ2-7, with 7 positions matching TRBD2. The V gene's germline CDR1 is SNHLY and CDR2 FYNNEI. Germline trimming cut 6 bases from V and 4 bases from J; bases unmatched to any gene: 12. This CDR3 comprises 15 residues. In nucleotides, the CDR3 is TGTGCCAGCAGGGACCAGATGGGGGGACTATACGAGCAGTACTTC. Encoded protein: CASRDQMGGLYEQYF.

This clone has only one observation. J is TRBJ1-4 and V is TRBV10-3; no clear D gene. The V end lost 0 bases, the J end lost 0 bases, and 8 bases lay between the germline ends. Germline lookup yields CDR1 ENHRY and CDR2 SYGVKD. There are 16 residues in the CDR3. The CDR3 coding sequence is TGTGCCATCAGTGAGTCTGGCTCGACAACTAATGAAAAACTGTTTTTT. Its translation: CAISESGSTTNEKLFF.

This chain uses TRBV21-1 with TRBJ2-3; whether TRBD2, the table's D call, matches the DNA was not checked. TRBV21-1 is given as a pseudogene. CDR3 length: 17 residues. The CDR3 DNA is TGTGCCAGCAGCAAAGTGGCCGCGCGGGGGGGCACAGATACGCAGTATTTT. Translating gives CASSKVAARGGTDTQYF.

The chain carries TRBV24-1 and TRBJ1-2; TRBD1 might be the D (5 bases). V gave up 2 bases and J gave up 6 bases, with 6 bases separating them. This CDR3 contains 12 residues. CDR1 is KGHDR and CDR2 is SFDVKD in the germline V gene. The CDR3 bases are TGTGCCACCAGTGATTGGGGGGATGGCTACACCTTC. Protein sequence: CATSDWGDGYTF.

This sequence joins TRBV21-1 and TRBJ2-7; whether TRBD1, the table's D call, matches the DNA was not checked. TRBV21-1 is reported as a pseudogene. The CDR3 totals 16 residues. CDR3: CASSNTKDGQPYEQYF. The CDR3 nucleotides read TGTGCCAGCAGCAATACCAAAGACGGACAGCCCTACGAGCAGTACTTC.

The rearrangement links TRBV2 to TRBJ1-1; TRBD1 aligns across 9 bases. Germline V gene lookup returns CDR1 SNHLY and CDR2 FYNNEI. With 6 bases clipped from V and 5 bases from J, the junction kept 10 bases outside the gene matches. The CDR3 consists of 15 residues. CDR3 sequence (DNA): TGTGCCAGCAGATACATTACCGGGACAGGGACTGAAGCTTTCTTT. It yields the protein CASRYITGTGTEAFF.

The V call is TRBV3-1 (or the pseudogene TRBV3-2), the J call TRBJ2-7; D is unresolved. Germline CDR1 and CDR2: LGHDT and YNNKEL (reference sequence). With 1 base removed from V and 6 bases from J, the gap between germline ends came to 10 bases. The CDR3 runs 13 residues. The CDR3 sequence is CASSQVARVEQYF. In nucleotides, the CDR3 is TGTGCCAGCAGCCAAGTTGCGCGAGTCGAGCAGTACTTC.

V gene TRBV6-5 combines with J gene TRBJ2-7; D possibly corresponds to TRBD2 (5 bases). This CDR3 contains 12 residues. In germline, CDR1 is MNHEY, CDR2 SVGAGI. The V end was cut by 7 bases, the J end by 0 bases, with 7 bases between. The CDR3 nucleotides read TGTGCCAGCATCGGACTCTCCTACGAGCAGTACTTC. Protein sequence: CASIGLSYEQYF.

The rearrangement links TRBV7-8 to TRBJ2-5; 7 nucleotides match TRBD2. V lost 5 bases, J lost 1 base, and 7 bases stayed unmatched. Per germline, CDR1 SGHVS and CDR2 FQNEAQ. This CDR3 is 15 amino acids long. CDR3 residues: CASSRGRVTQETQYF. Here the CDR3 DNA reads TGTGCCAGCAGCCGTGGGAGGGTAACCCAAGAGACCCAGTACTTC. Full variable domain (rest looked up from reference TRBV7-8 and TRBJ2-5): GAGVSQSPRYKVAKRGQDVALRCDPISGHVSLFWYQQALGQGPEFLTYFQNEAQLDKSGLPSDRFFAERPEGSVSTLKIQRTQQEDSAVYLCASSRGRVTQETQYFGPGTRLLVL.

The rearrangement joins TRBV27 to TRBJ1-2; D unclear. CDR3 length: 12 residues. Deletions cut 4 bases from V and 0 bases from J, with 3 bases between. In germline, CDR1 is MNHEY, CDR2 SMNVEV (reference sequence). Here the CDR3 DNA reads TGTGCCAGCAGTTCTTCTAACTATGGCTACACCTTC. Translated, it gives CASSSSNYGYTF.

On this clone itself: Given a much more abundant clone one base away, this may be a read error. Other DNA sequences in the sample encode the same CDR3. V gene TRBV7-9 combines with J gene TRBJ2-7, with D possibly matching TRBD1 (6 bases). The CDR3 loop spans 16 amino acids. Trimming removed 1 base at V and 0 bases at J, with 13 bases between. The germline V gene encodes CDR1 SEHNR and CDR2 FQNEAQ (reference sequence). CDR3 in amino acids: CASSLVETGSSYEQYF. The CDR3 coding sequence is TGTGCCAGCAGCTTAGTTGAAACAGGGAGCTCCTACGAGCAGTACTTC.

The chain is built from TRBV6-6 and TRBJ1-1; 7 nucleotides agree with TRBD1. CDR1 is MNHNY and CDR2 is SVGAGI in the germline V gene (reference sequence). The CDR3 extends over 12 amino acids. J was trimmed by 11 bases and V by 5 bases; bases with no gene match: 8. The CDR3 protein is CASSQQGVGAFF. The CDR3 DNA is TGTGCCAGCAGTCAGCAGGGGGTTGGTGCTTTCTTT.

The chain links TRBV27 to TRBJ1-2, with D tentatively TRBD1 (5 bases). Trimming stripped 6 bases from V and 5 bases from J, with 13 bases between. The CDR3 is 13 amino acids. The germline CDR1 and CDR2 sequences are MNHEY and SMNVEV (reference sequence). The CDR3 region is CASSPMGGYGYTF. Written as DNA, the CDR3 is TGTGCCAGCAGCCCCATGGGGGGGTATGGCTACACCTTC.